One sample yielded the 32 T cell receptor beta chains listed below, sequenced in a study of blood T cell repertoires in COVID-19. The data were produced by immunoSEQ multiplex PCR, yet TCRdb's version contains in-frame clones alone and is incomplete. Among approximately 88,000 clones listed, about 83% were seen once. The source material was peripheral blood. Every receptor here comes from a man in his 70s with COVID-19, enrolled during active disease.

The chain links TRBV25-1 to TRBJ1-2; D is ambiguous. V was cut by 2 bases and J by 7 bases, with 17 bases left in between. The CDR3 has 15 residues. CDR1 and CDR2 (germline): MGHDK, SYGVNS. CDR3 sequence (DNA): TGTGCCAGCAGTGAAAGGGCAGCCCTCCGGGGTGGCTACACCTTC. Its protein is CASSERAALRGGYTF.

The J gene is TRBJ1-6, the V gene TRBV6-5; no reliable D call. Germline V gives CDR1 MNHEY, CDR2 SVGAGI. V lost 0 bases and J lost 14, with 11 bases in between. This CDR3 comprises 13 residues. CDR3 amino acids: CASSYSGGFTLHF. The CDR3 coding sequence is TGTGCCAGCAGTTACTCCGGAGGGTTTACCCTCCACTTT.

The V and J genes are TRBV7-2 and TRBJ2-1; a weak D match, TRBD2 (6 bases). CDR1 and CDR2 from the germline V gene are SGHTA and FQGNSA. Trimming shortened V by 1 base and J by 8 bases, and 6 bases separated the two germline ends. This CDR3 is 12 amino acids long. The CDR3 DNA follows: TGTGCCAGCAGCTTAGGGGGGGATGAGCAGTTCTTC. Translated: CASSLGGDEQFF.

The J gene is TRBJ1-5, the V gene TRBV5-6; 7 bases line up with TRBD1. The V gene's germline CDR1 is SGHDT and CDR2 YYEEEE. V dropped 6 bases and J dropped 0; count of bases not matched to a gene: 6. CDR3 size: 15 residues. CDR3 sequence (DNA): TGTGCCAGCAATGAACAGGGGAATAGCAATCAGCCCCAGCATTTT. Translating gives CASNEQGNSNQPQHF.

This chain connects TRBV7-2 to TRBJ2-5; D remains unclear. This CDR3 is built from 13 residues. The V end lost 3 bases, the J end lost 4 bases, and 9 bases lay between the germline ends. CDR1 is SGHTA, CDR2 FQGNSA, per germline. CDR3 coding DNA: TGTGCCAGCAGCTTCGGGTTCGGAGAGACCCAGTACTTC. Residues: CASSFGFGETQYF.

This clone occurred a few times. This sequence joins TRBV28 and TRBJ2-7, with 7 bases aligning to TRBD1. The CDR3 has 15 residues. V gave up 6 bases and J gave up 2 bases; unmatched junction bases: 10. Germline CDR1 reads MDHEN; CDR2 reads SYDVKM. The CDR3 sequence: CASSDRDRPTYEQYF. CDR3 nucleotide sequence: TGTGCCAGCAGCGACAGGGATCGTCCTACCTACGAGCAGTACTTC.

J is TRBJ2-1 and V is TRBV3-1 (or the pseudogene TRBV3-2), with D unresolved. Germline CDR1 and CDR2: LGHDT and YNNKEL (reference sequence). Between the trimmed V and J ends, which lost 0 bases and 4 bases, there was a span of 7 bases. The CDR3 has 14 amino acids. CDR3 protein: CASSQDPKYNEQFF. For the CDR3, the DNA is TGTGCCAGCAGCCAAGACCCTAAATACAATGAGCAGTTCTTC.

V is TRBV3-1 (or the pseudogene TRBV3-2) and J is TRBJ1-2; 7 bases fit TRBD1. The CDR3 is made up of 15 amino acids. Losses at the gene ends were 5 bases for V and 4 bases for J; bases not matched to a gene: 10. Germline loops: CDR1 LGHDT, CDR2 YNNKEL (reference sequence). In DNA form, the CDR3 reads TGTGCCAGCAGCTCTCAGGGGGAAGGGGTCTATGGCTACACCTTC. Translated: CASSSQGEGVYGYTF.

On this clone itself: The same CDR3 arises from other DNA sequences in this sample as well. V gene TRBV28 combines with J gene TRBJ1-2; D gene unclear. The germline CDR1 and CDR2 sequences are MDHEN and SYDVKM. CDR3 length: 12 amino acids. V lost 2 bases and J lost 5, with 6 bases in between. The CDR3 reads CASSLARYGYTF. CDR3 nucleotides: TGTGCCAGCAGTTTAGCTAGGTATGGCTACACCTTC.

The V gene is TRBV6-5, the J gene TRBJ1-5; D is uncertain. Trimming stripped 10 bases from V and 1 base from J, with 14 bases between. The CDR3 consists of 14 residues. Germline CDR1 is MNHEY and CDR2 is SVGAGI. CDR3: CATTNPGSNQPQHF. CDR3 bases: TGTGCCACCACGAATCCGGGAAGCAATCAGCCCCAGCATTTT.

This chain links TRBV10-3 with TRBJ1-1; maybe TRBD1 (5 bases). The germline V gene has CDR1 ENHRY and CDR2 SYGVKD. The CDR3 consists of 14 residues. Trimming stripped 2 bases from V and 4 bases from J, with 11 bases between. CDR3 loop: CAISEGASGTEAFF. The CDR3 coding sequence is TGTGCCATCAGTGAGGGGGCCAGTGGCACTGAAGCTTTCTTT.

This chain connects TRBV29-1 to TRBJ1-1; D remains unclear. The CDR3 runs 14 residues. V was shortened by 8 bases and J by 1 base, with 17 bases between the two germline ends. Per the germline V gene, CDR1 is SQVTM and CDR2 is ANQGSEA. The CDR3 coding sequence is TGCAGCATGCGACGAGGGCTCGGGAACACTGAAGCTTTCTTT. Its protein product is CSMRRGLGNTEAFF. Together with reference TRBV29-1 and TRBJ1-1, the CDR3 gives the full variable domain: SAVISQKPSRDICQRGTSLTIQCQVDSQVTMMFWYRQQPGQSLTLIATANQGSEATYESGFVIDKFPISRPNLTFSTLTVSNMSPEDSSIYLCSMRRGLGNTEAFFGQGTRLTVV.

The chain combines TRBV12-3 or TRBV12-4 with TRBJ1-1; TRBD1 aligns across 8 bases. Unmatched junction bases numbered 4, after V lost 6 bases and J lost 4 bases. The CDR3 spans 13 residues. CDR3 DNA: TGTGCCAGCAGCGGACAGGGTTCCACTGAAGCTTTCTTT. This translates into CASSGQGSTEAFF.

This clone was counted at least ten times. Other DNA sequences in this sample translate to the same CDR3. This chain joins TRBV7-3 and TRBJ1-1; D is uncertain. Trimming left V 2 bases short and J 1 base short, with 5 bases between. The V gene's germline CDR1 is SGHTA and CDR2 FQGTGA. This CDR3 contains 13 residues. CDR3 nucleotides: TGTGCCAGCAGCTTATCGAGGAACACTGAAGCTTTCTTT. This sequence encodes CASSLSRNTEAFF.

The chain has TRBV24-1 and TRBJ2-3, with no clear D. This CDR3 contains 12 residues. V gave up 6 bases and J gave up 5 bases, with 8 bases separating them. Germline values: CDR1 KGHDR, CDR2 SFDVKD. CDR3 nucleotides: TGTGCCACCAGTCGGTCCGGAGATACGCAGTATTTT. The encoded protein is CATSRSGDTQYF.

The chain has TRBV7-9 and TRBJ2-7, with D possibly TRBD1 on 5 matching bases. The CDR3 contains 15 residues. Germline CDR1 reads SEHNR; CDR2 reads FQNEAQ (reference sequence). Deletions cut 5 bases from V and 2 bases from J, with 16 bases between. This CDR3 reads CASSKDSYEPYEQYF. CDR3 DNA: TGTGCCAGCAGCAAAGACAGCTACGAGCCCTACGAGCAGTACTTC.

V gene TRBV28 combines with J gene TRBJ2-7; D remains ambiguous. Germline V gene sequence: CDR1 MDHEN, CDR2 SYDVKM. V gave up 5 bases and J gave up 4 bases, with 9 bases separating them. The length of the CDR3 is 12 residues. The CDR3 is CASSQIKYEQYF. The CDR3 bases are TGTGCCAGCAGTCAGATAAAGTACGAGCAGTACTTC.

The rearrangement links TRBV9 to TRBJ1-5; weak D call: TRBD1 (5 bases). The CDR3 is 12 residues long. Trimming left V 5 bases short and J 7 bases short, with 10 bases between. The germline gives CDR1 SGDLS, CDR2 YYNGEE. CDR3 nucleotides: TGTGCCAGCAGTGATGGGGGGCAGCCCCAGCATTTT. It encodes CASSDGGQPQHF. Using reference TRBV9 and TRBJ1-5 for the parts outside the CDR3, the full variable domain is DSGVTQTPKHLITATGQRVTLRCSPRSGDLSVYWYQQSLDQGLQFLIQYYNGEERAKGNILERFSAQQFPDLHSELNLSSLELGDSALYFCASSDGGQPQHFGDGTRLSIL.

The chain is built from TRBV5-1 and TRBJ2-7; 8 bases agree with TRBD1. The CDR3 has 13 amino acids. V shed 4 bases, J shed 5 bases, and the junction held 5 bases outside the gene matches. The V gene's germline CDR1 is SGHRS and CDR2 YFSETQ. As DNA, the CDR3 is TGCGCCAGCAGCGCCGGGACAGGCAACGAGCAGTACTTC. This translates into CASSAGTGNEQYF.

The J gene is TRBJ1-1, the V gene TRBV5-1; tentative D call: TRBD1 (6 bases). The CDR3 extends over 14 amino acids. Trimming pared 3 bases from V and 1 base from J, leaving 10 bases between. Per germline, CDR1 SGHRS and CDR2 YFSETQ. The CDR3 bases are TGCGCCAGCAGCTATAGACAGGAGAACACTGAAGCTTTCTTT. This sequence encodes CASSYRQENTEAFF.

This clone was detected only a few times. The chain has TRBV4-1 and TRBJ2-3; 12 bases are shared with TRBD2. The CDR3 is 17 amino acids. Germline V CDR1 and CDR2: MGHRA, YSYEKL. Trimming removed 0 bases from V and 3 bases from J; junction bases left unmatched: 4. As DNA, the CDR3 is TGCGCCAGCAGCCAAGATTTACTAGCGGGAGGTACAGATACGCAGTATTTT. Protein: CASSQDLLAGGTDTQYF.

The chain joins TRBV28 to TRBJ1-4; 7 bases map to TRBD1. The CDR3 spans 15 residues. J lost 3 bases, V lost 5 bases, and 6 bases had no gene match. Germline loops: CDR1 MDHEN, CDR2 SYDVKM. Here the CDR3 DNA reads TGTGCCAGCAGTCTTACAGGGGACCCTAATGAAAAACTGTTTTTT. Translating gives CASSLTGDPNEKLFF.

This sequence joins TRBV14 and TRBJ2-7; D is undetermined. Trimming took 4 bases from V and 6 from J, leaving 10 bases between them. The germline V gene encodes CDR1 SGHDN and CDR2 FVKESK. The CDR3 contains 12 residues. CDR3 sequence: CASSPSLGEQYF. As DNA, the CDR3 is TGTGCCAGCAGCCCCTCCCTAGGCGAGCAGTACTTC.

This clone was recorded a few times. This chain connects TRBV19 to TRBJ1-1; 9 nucleotides match TRBD1. The length of the CDR3 is 15 residues. Germline V CDR1 and CDR2: LNHDA, SQIVND (reference sequence). V shed 3 bases, J shed 4 bases, and the junction held 6 bases outside the gene matches. In DNA form, the CDR3 reads TGTGCCAGTAGTATCGGGTACAGGGGGCCCACTGAAGCTTTCTTT. Translation: CASSIGYRGPTEAFF.

The J gene is TRBJ2-3, the V gene TRBV10-2; TRBD2 matches at 13 bases. With V trimmed by 8 bases and J by 8 bases, 7 bases remained unmatched. The CDR3 length is 14 residues. Germline-derived CDR1 and CDR2 are WSHSY and SAAADI. The CDR3 protein is CASVGLAGEGTQYF. CDR3 nucleotides: TGCGCCAGCGTAGGACTAGCGGGGGAGGGTACGCAGTATTTT.

V usage is TRBV5-1 and J usage is TRBJ1-6; D may be TRBD1 (5 bases). Germline assignment: CDR1 SGHRS and CDR2 YFSETQ. V was shortened by 0 bases and J by 3 bases, with 10 bases between the two germline ends. This CDR3 is 16 amino acids long. The DNA of the CDR3 is TGCGCCAGCAGCTTGGGCTCAGGGATCTATAATTCACCCCTCCACTTT. Encoded protein: CASSLGSGIYNSPLHF.

CDR3 DNA sequence: TGTGCCAGCAGTGTGGGAGTTAATGAAAAACTGTTTTTT. Its translation: CASSVGVNEKLFF. The chain has TRBV6-4 and TRBJ1-4; no clear D gene. In germline, CDR1 is MRHNA, CDR2 SNTAGT. The V end was cut by 4 bases, the J end by 4 bases, with 7 bases between. The CDR3 runs 13 residues.

This clone has a handful of counts. The chain joins TRBV12-3 or TRBV12-4 to TRBJ1-1, with 7 bases matching TRBD1. The CDR3 spans 12 residues. Germline trimming cut 5 bases from V and 10 bases from J; bases unmatched to any gene: 7. In nucleotides, the CDR3 is TGTGCCAGCAGTATGGGACAGCTTGGAGCTTTCTTT. Encoded protein: CASSMGQLGAFF.

The V call is TRBV5-1, the J call TRBJ1-2, with D hard to call. Germline V gene data show CDR1 as SGHRS and CDR2 as YFSETQ. CDR3 size: 15 residues. Trimming pared 4 bases from V and 7 bases from J, leaving 20 bases between. The CDR3 DNA reads as TGCGCCAGCAGCGAGAGGGCTGATCAGCTTTCTGGCTACACCTTC. Translated: CASSERADQLSGYTF.

J is TRBJ2-5 and V is TRBV7-2, with no clear D. Trimming took off 1 base at V and 7 bases at J, with 4 bases between the two ends. The CDR3 has 11 amino acids. Germline CDR1 is SGHTA and CDR2 is FQGNSA. In DNA form, the CDR3 reads TGTGCCAGCAGCTTAGAAGCGACCCAGTACTTC. Amino acid sequence: CASSLEATQYF.

The chain employs TRBV5-8 and TRBJ1-1; D remains unclear. Germline V gives CDR1 SGHTS, CDR2 YDEGEE. V was trimmed by 3 bases and J by 1 base, leaving 4 bases between them. CDR3 size: 12 residues. The CDR3: CASSWANTEAFF. The CDR3 nucleotides are TGTGCCAGCAGCTGGGCGAACACTGAAGCTTTCTTT.

The V call is TRBV6-5, the J call TRBJ2-2, with D perhaps matching TRBD1 (7 bases). CDR1 is MNHEY, CDR2 SVGAGI, per germline. Trimming shortened V by 2 bases and J by 6 bases, and 10 bases separated the two germline ends. The length of the CDR3 is 14 residues. CDR3 sequence reads: CASSYTGEAGELFF. The CDR3 coding sequence is TGTGCCAGCAGTTACACAGGGGAGGCCGGGGAGCTGTTTTTT.